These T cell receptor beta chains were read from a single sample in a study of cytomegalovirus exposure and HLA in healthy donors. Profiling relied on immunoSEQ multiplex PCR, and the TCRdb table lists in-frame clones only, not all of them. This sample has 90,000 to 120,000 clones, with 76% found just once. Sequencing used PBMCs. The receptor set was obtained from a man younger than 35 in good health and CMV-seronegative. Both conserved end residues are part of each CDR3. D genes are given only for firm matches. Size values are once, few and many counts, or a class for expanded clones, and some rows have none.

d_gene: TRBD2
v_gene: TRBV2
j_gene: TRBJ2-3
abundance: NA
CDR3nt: TGTGCCAGCAGCTGCAGACTAGCGGACACAGATACGCAGTATTTT
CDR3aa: CASSCRLADTDTQYF

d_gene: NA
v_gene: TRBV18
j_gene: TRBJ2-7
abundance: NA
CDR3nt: TGTGCCAGCTCACGTTCCGAGGTCTACGAGCAGTACTTC
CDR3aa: CASSRSEVYEQYF

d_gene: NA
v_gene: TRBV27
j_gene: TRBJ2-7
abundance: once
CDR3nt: TGTGCCAGCAGTTGGGCGCAGAGCTCCTACGAGCAGTACTTC
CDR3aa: CASSWAQSSYEQYF

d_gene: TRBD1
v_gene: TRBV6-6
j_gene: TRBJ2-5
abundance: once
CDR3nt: TGTGCCAGCAGTTGGGACAGGGCGGTAGGAGAGACCCAGTACTTC
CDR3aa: CASSWDRAVGETQYF

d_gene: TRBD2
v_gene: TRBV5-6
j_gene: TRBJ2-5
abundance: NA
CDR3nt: TGTGCCAGCAGCCGTCCAGCCGGGGGGGAGACCCAGTACTTC
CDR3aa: CASSRPAGGETQYF

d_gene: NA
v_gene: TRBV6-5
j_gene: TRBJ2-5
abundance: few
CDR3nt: TGTGCCAGCAGTTACTCGGCGGGGGCAGAGACCCAGTACTTC
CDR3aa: CASSYSAGAETQYF

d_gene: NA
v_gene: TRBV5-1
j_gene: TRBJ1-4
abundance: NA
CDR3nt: TGCGCCAGCAGCTTACAGGGAGGGCCTAATGAAAAACTGTTTTTT
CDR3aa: CASSLQGGPNEKLFF

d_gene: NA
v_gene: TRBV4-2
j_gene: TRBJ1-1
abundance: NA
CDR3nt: TGTGCCAGCAGCCGAACCTCTATGGAGGCGAACACTGAAGCTTTCTTT
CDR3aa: CASSRTSMEANTEAFF

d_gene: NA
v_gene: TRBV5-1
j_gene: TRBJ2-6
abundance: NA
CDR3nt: TGCGCCAGCAGCTTGGGCGGAAGTCCTGGGGCCAACGTCCTGACTTTC
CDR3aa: CASSLGGSPGANVLTF

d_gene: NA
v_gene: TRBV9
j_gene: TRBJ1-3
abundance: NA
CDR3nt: TGTGCCAGCAGCCCCGACACTGGCACCTCTGGAAACACCATATATTTT
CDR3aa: CASSPDTGTSGNTIYF